This passage covers 13 T cell receptor beta chains from one sample sequenced in a study of PD-1 and CTLA-4 blockade in melanoma (dated by TCRdb to the early 2020s). Library method: the immunoSEQ multiplex PCR assay. Entries here come from immuneACCESS through TCRdb and include only in-frame sequences with V and J called. Some clones fail to appear in such tables; in the studies checked, an unresolved V gene covers under half of the shortfall, and the cause of the remainder is unknown. This sample holds about 29,000 clones; roughly 91% were observed only once. 8% to 9.5% of the sample is in the top ten clones. Sequencing was performed on CD8+ T cells from peripheral blood, taken before anti-PD-1 treatment. The receptors stem from a human donor with melanoma.

V and J are TRBV4-2 and TRBJ2-1; perhaps TRBD2 as D (7 bases). Trimming cost V 1 base and J 5 bases, with 12 bases left between them. Germline assignment: CDR1 LGHNA and CDR2 YNFKEQ. The CDR3 runs 15 residues. CDR3 region: CASSQGGRGDNEQFF. Here the CDR3 DNA reads TGTGCCAGCAGCCAAGGAGGGAGGGGGGACAATGAGCAGTTCTTC.

This clone appeared once. The chain has TRBV29-1 and TRBJ2-2; D ambiguous. V lost 7 bases and J 0 bases, leaving 9 bases between the germline ends. Germline CDR1 is SQVTM and CDR2 is ANQGSEA. CDR3 size: 13 residues. The CDR3 coding sequence is TGCAGCGGCAGGACCTCGAACACCGGGGAGCTGTTTTTT. It translates to CSGRTSNTGELFF.

The V gene is TRBV3-1 (or the pseudogene TRBV3-2), the J gene TRBJ2-1, with D hard to call. Germline CDR1 is LGHDT and CDR2 is YNNKEL (reference sequence). Trimming removed 4 bases from V and 3 bases from J, with 1 base in between. This CDR3 is 11 amino acids long. CDR3 residues: CASSLYNEQFF. The CDR3 coding sequence is TGTGCCAGCAGCCTCTACAATGAGCAGTTCTTC.

Only a few counts were recorded for this clone. The chain has TRBV6-4 and TRBJ2-3; 12 nucleotides line up with TRBD2. This CDR3 region has 15 residues. Germline CDR1 and CDR2: MRHNA and SNTAGT. Losses at the gene ends were 4 bases for V and 2 bases for J; bases not matched to a gene: 1. CDR3 coding DNA: TGTGCCAGCAGTGCTAGCGGGGGGGCCACAGATACGCAGTATTTT. Protein product: CASSASGGATDTQYF.

The rearrangement links TRBV19 to TRBJ1-4; 7 positions match TRBD1. V was pared by 5 bases and J by 12 bases, with 21 bases of the junction left unmatched. The germline gives CDR1 LNHDA, CDR2 SQIVND (reference sequence). There are 17 residues in the CDR3. In DNA, the CDR3 is TGTGCCAGTAGTGATCGGACAGGAGACCTTAATGAAGGAGAACTGTTTTTT. Amino acid sequence: CASSDRTGDLNEGELFF.

The chain employs TRBV5-4 and TRBJ2-5; D is undetermined. The germline V and J ends were trimmed by 0 bases and 5 bases, with 11 bases remaining between them. Germline CDR1 SGHNT, CDR2 YYREEE (reference sequence). The length of the CDR3 is 14 residues. CDR3 sequence: CASSLVTAGETQYF. CDR3 bases: TGTGCCAGCAGCTTGGTCACCGCCGGGGAGACCCAGTACTTC. Supplemented by reference TRBV5-4 and TRBJ2-5, the full variable domain reads ETGVTQSPTHLIKTRGQQVTLRCSSQSGHNTVSWYQQALGQGPQFIFQYYREEENGRGNFPPRFSGLQFPNYSSELNVNALELDDSALYLCASSLVTAGETQYFGPGTRLLVL.

This chain links TRBV5-8 with TRBJ1-4; D possibly corresponds to TRBD1 (5 bases). Germline loops: CDR1 SGHTS, CDR2 YDEGEE. V was shortened by 4 bases and J by 3 bases, with 19 bases between the two germline ends. CDR3 size: 17 residues. CDR3: CASSGNLAGRSNEKLFF. The DNA of the CDR3 is TGTGCCAGCAGCGGAAACCTCGCAGGGAGGTCTAATGAAAAACTGTTTTTT. The whole variable domain, filled in from reference TRBV5-8 and TRBJ1-4, reads EAGVTQSPTHLIKTRGQQATLRCSPISGHTSVYWYQQALGLGLQFLLWYDEGEERNRGNFPPRFSGRQFPNYSSELNVNALELEDSALYLCASSGNLAGRSNEKLFFGSGTQLSVL.

The chain couples TRBV27 to TRBJ2-7; TRBD2 aligns across 9 bases. The CDR3 is 13 residues long. Per the germline V gene, CDR1 is MNHEY and CDR2 is SMNVEV (reference sequence). The trim removed 10 bases at V and 6 bases at J, leaving 10 bases unmatched. The DNA for the CDR3 is TGTGCCACCTTAGCGGGAGAATCCGGCGAGCAGTACTTC. Its translation: CATLAGESGEQYF.

The chain combines TRBV6-2 or TRBV6-3 with TRBJ1-2; D unclear. The germline V and J ends were trimmed by 2 bases and 4 bases, with 11 bases remaining between them. Per the germline V gene, CDR1 is MNHEY and CDR2 is SVGEGT. There are 14 residues in the CDR3. In DNA form, the CDR3 reads TGTGCCAGCAGTTACGAGAGAAACCGCTATGGCTACACCTTC. Its protein is CASSYERNRYGYTF.

The rearrangement links TRBV6-5 to TRBJ2-5; D unclear. The CDR3 is 14 amino acids. Germline V gene lookup returns CDR1 MNHEY and CDR2 SVGAGI. Between the trimmed V and J ends, which lost 0 bases and 4 bases, there was a span of 9 bases. The CDR3 region has the DNA TGTGCCAGCAGTTACTCGACCCCGCGAGAGACCCAGTACTTC. It is translated as CASSYSTPRETQYF.

V usage is TRBV18 and J usage is TRBJ2-5; no reliable D call. This CDR3 region has 15 residues. Trimming pared 0 bases from V and 1 base from J, leaving 9 bases between. The V gene's germline CDR1 is KGHSH and CDR2 LQKENI. The DNA of the CDR3 is TGTGCCAGCTCACCACCGATGGAACCCCAAGAGACCCAGTACTTC. Translating gives CASSPPMEPQETQYF. Full variable domain (missing parts from reference TRBV18 and TRBJ2-5): NAGVMQNPRHLVRRRGQEARLRCSPMKGHSHVYWYRQLPEEGLKFMVYLQKENIIDESGMPKERFSAEFPKEGPSILRIQQVVRGDSAAYFCASSPPMEPQETQYFGPGTRLLVL.

The rearrangement joins TRBV24-1 to TRBJ2-2; D perhaps matches TRBD2 (6 bases). V dropped 5 bases and J dropped 3 bases, with 12 bases sitting between them. This CDR3 has 15 residues. Per the germline V gene, CDR1 is KGHDR and CDR2 is SFDVKD. The CDR3 protein is CATSARESDTGELFF. In nucleotides, the CDR3 is TGTGCCACCAGTGCCCGGGAGAGCGACACCGGGGAGCTGTTTTTT.

The chain carries TRBV7-7 and TRBJ2-5, with D possibly TRBD1 on 6 matching bases. Germline V gene data show CDR1 as SSHAT and CDR2 as FNYEAQ (reference sequence). V was clipped by 1 base and J by 5 bases, with 20 bases between them. CDR3 size: 17 residues. In DNA form, the CDR3 reads TGTGCCAGCAGCTTAGGGCCCAGGGGCTCCGCCGTGGAGACCCAGTACTTC. Translated: CASSLGPRGSAVETQYF.